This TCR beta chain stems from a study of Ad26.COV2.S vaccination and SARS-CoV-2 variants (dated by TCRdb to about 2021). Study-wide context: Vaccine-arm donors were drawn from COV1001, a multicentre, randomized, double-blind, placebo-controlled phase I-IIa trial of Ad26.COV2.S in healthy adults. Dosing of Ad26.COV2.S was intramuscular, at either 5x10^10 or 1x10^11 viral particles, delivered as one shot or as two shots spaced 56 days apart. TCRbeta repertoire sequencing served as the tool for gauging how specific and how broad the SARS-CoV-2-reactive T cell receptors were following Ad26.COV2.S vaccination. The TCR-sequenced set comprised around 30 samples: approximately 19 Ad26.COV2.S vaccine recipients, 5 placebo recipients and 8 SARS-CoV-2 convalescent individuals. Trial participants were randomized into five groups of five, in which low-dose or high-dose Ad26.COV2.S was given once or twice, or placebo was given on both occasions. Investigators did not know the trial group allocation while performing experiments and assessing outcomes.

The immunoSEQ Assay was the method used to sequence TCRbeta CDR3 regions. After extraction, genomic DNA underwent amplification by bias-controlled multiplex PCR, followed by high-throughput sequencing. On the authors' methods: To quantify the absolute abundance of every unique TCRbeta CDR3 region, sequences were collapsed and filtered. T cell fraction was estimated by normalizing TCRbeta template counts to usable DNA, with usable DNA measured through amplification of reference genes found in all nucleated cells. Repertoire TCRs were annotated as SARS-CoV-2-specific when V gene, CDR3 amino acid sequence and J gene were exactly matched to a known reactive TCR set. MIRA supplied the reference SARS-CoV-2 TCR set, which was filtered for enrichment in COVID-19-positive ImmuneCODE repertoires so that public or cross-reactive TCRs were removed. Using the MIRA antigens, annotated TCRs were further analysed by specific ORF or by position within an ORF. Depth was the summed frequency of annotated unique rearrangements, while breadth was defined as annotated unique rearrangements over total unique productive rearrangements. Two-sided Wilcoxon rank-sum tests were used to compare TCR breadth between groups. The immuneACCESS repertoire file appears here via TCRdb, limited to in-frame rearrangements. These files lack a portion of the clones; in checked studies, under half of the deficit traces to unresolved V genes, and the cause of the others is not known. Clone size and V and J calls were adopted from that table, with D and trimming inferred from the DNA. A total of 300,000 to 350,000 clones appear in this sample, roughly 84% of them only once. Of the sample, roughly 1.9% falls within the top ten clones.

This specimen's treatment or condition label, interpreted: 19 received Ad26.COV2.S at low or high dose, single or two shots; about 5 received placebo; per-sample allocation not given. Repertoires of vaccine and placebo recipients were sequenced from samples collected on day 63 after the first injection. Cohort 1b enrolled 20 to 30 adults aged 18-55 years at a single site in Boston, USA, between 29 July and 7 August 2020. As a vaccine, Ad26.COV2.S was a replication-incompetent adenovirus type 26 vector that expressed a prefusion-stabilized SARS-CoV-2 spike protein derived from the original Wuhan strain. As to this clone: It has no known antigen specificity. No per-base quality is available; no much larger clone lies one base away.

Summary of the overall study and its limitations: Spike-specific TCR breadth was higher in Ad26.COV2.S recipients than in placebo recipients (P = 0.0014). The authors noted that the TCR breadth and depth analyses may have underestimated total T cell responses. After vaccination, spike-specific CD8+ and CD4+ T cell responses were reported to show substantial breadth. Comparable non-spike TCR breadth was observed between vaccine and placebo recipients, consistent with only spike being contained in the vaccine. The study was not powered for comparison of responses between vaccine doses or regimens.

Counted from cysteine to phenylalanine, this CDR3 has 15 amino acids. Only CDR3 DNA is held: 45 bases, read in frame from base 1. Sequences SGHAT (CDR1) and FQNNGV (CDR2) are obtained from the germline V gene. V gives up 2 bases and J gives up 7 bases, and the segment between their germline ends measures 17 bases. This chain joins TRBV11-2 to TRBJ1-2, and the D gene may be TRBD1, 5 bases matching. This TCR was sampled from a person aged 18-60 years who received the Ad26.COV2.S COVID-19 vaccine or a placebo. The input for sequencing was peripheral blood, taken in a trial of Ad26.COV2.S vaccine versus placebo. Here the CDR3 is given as CASSLMVQGFGGYTF. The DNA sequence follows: TGTGCCAGCAGCTTAATGGTTCAGGGATTTGGTGGCTACACCTTC.